Listed here are 8 T cell receptor beta chains from one sample, sequenced in a study of naive and memory T cell subsets. Four PCR rounds used nested alpha and beta constant region primers plus the SP2 primer. TCRdb re-analysed the 5' RACE reads in MiXCR, keeping a single row per CDR3 protein. The data show approximately 32,000 distinct CDR3 sequences, around 17% seen once. The library had UMIs added by 3' ligation of an oligonucleotide to TCR cDNA. The receptors come from a female donor in good health.

The rearrangement links TRBV7-9 to TRBJ2-1; the D gene is possibly TRBD1 (6 bases). The germline CDR1 and CDR2 sequences are SEHNR and FQNEAQ (reference sequence). The CDR3 covers 17 residues. V dropped 2 bases and J dropped 2 bases, with 16 bases sitting between them. The CDR3 loop reads CASSLLARGHTYNEQFF. The CDR3 DNA follows: TGTGCCAGCAGCTTATTGGCCAGGGGCCATACCTACAATGAGCAGTTCTTC.

J is TRBJ1-5 and V is TRBV10-2; TRBD1 aligns across 9 bases. J lost 1 base, V lost 5 bases, and 6 bases had no gene match. The CDR3 totals 16 residues. The germline V gene encodes CDR1 WSHSY and CDR2 SAAADI. This CDR3 is CASSRTGQGSNQPQHF. In nucleotides, the CDR3 is TGCGCCAGCAGTCGGACGGGACAGGGAAGCAATCAGCCCCAGCATTTT.

This clonotype was detected many times. The chain couples TRBV6-5 to TRBJ1-5; TRBD1 might be the D (5 bases). CDR3 length: 13 residues. Per germline, CDR1 MNHEY and CDR2 SVGAGI. The V gene lost 0 bases and the J gene lost 7 bases, with 7 bases spanning the gap. For the CDR3, the DNA is TGTGCCAGCAGTTACTCGTGGGGGCAGCCCCAGCATTTT. Translated, it gives CASSYSWGQPQHF.

A few counts support this clonotype. J is TRBJ2-1 and V is TRBV29-1, with TRBD2 as a possible D gene (5 bases). CDR1 and CDR2 (germline): SQVTM, ANQGSEA. Trimming shortened V by 4 bases and J by 5 bases, and 9 bases separated the two germline ends. There are 12 residues in the CDR3. The CDR3 region has the DNA TGCAGCGTTGCTCTAGCTCACAATGAGCAGTTCTTC. It encodes CSVALAHNEQFF.

This clonotype appeared many times. CDR3 coding DNA: TGCAGCGTTGTCCGGACAGGGAACACTGAAGCTTTCTTT. Protein: CSVVRTGNTEAFF. The chain joins TRBV29-1 to TRBJ1-1; TRBD1 agrees at 7 bases. V dropped 4 bases and J dropped 1; count of bases not matched to a gene: 3. Germline lookup yields CDR1 SQVTM and CDR2 ANQGSEA. The CDR3 sequence is 13 residues long.

This clonotype occurred many times. The V gene is TRBV20-1, the J gene TRBJ2-7; D call uncertain. Germline V gene lookup returns CDR1 DFQATT and CDR2 SNEGSKA (reference sequence). Trimming stripped 2 bases from V and 2 bases from J, with 19 bases between. The CDR3 length is 16 residues. The CDR3 is CSARSTAGSDPYEQYF. DNA of the CDR3: TGCAGTGCTAGAAGCACGGCAGGTAGTGACCCCTACGAGCAGTACTTC.

The V gene is TRBV7-9, the J gene TRBJ2-7, with 7 bases fitting TRBD1. The CDR3 length is 15 residues. The junction had 8 bases not matched to a gene; V was cut back by 3 bases and J by 3 bases. CDR1 and CDR2 (germline): SEHNR, FQNEAQ (reference sequence). The CDR3 sequence is CASSFTIDRDYEQYF. CDR3 nucleotides: TGTGCCAGCAGCTTTACCATAGACAGGGACTACGAGCAGTACTTC.

To note about this clonotype: At one end the junction does not follow the germline gene, possibly because of a read error. The genes are TRBV6-5 and TRBJ1-2, with 7 bases identical to TRBD1. CDR1 MNHEY and CDR2 SVGAGI come from the germline V gene. The CDR3 runs 17 residues. CDR3 DNA: TGTGCCAGCAGTTACTCGGAGAGGGGGCTTTACTCCTATGGCGACACCTTC. Translated, it gives CASSYSERGLYSYGDTF.